Following are 29 T cell receptor beta chains from one sample sequenced in a study of T cells in Graves' hyperthyroidism and ophthalmopathy. What was amplified from RNA transcripts were TCR beta CDR3 regions. During a first-round RT-PCR of the TCR CDR3, the HTBI primer set was used. MiXCR, run by TCRdb on the multiplex PCR reads, gives a single entry per CDR3 protein. The data contain hundreds of thousands of distinct CDR3 sequences, 35% to 45% of them seen just once; the ten biggest clones take up over 8%. Material for sequencing was blood. The source of these receptors is a man younger than 30 with Graves' hyperthyroidism.

The sample holds a few counts of this clonotype. Its ends do not fully match the called genes, so a read error is possible. The rearrangement links TRBV15 to TRBJ2-7; D call uncertain. Germline V gene sequence: CDR1 LNHNV, CDR2 YYDKDF (reference sequence). The CDR3 totals 15 residues. DNA for the CDR3: TGTGCCAGCAGCCAAGTGGCTGGGCTTTCCTACGAGCAGTACTTC. This gives the protein CASSQVAGLSYEQYF.

At least ten counts were recorded for this clonotype. This rearrangement joins TRBV7-2 to TRBJ1-3; D is unresolved. Germline V gene lookup returns CDR1 SGHTA and CDR2 FQGNSA. Trimming removed 5 bases from V and 0 bases from J, with 11 bases in between. The CDR3 length is 15 residues. The CDR3 loop reads CASSDDGRSGNTIYF. As DNA, the CDR3 is TGTGCCAGCAGCGACGACGGACGCTCTGGAAACACCATATATTTT.

This clonotype was counted many times. This chain uses TRBV2 with TRBJ1-1, with D maybe TRBD1 (5 bases). This CDR3 has 14 amino acids. Germline CDR1 and CDR2: SNHLY and FYNNEI. Between the trimmed V and J ends, which lost 3 bases and 4 bases, there was a span of 12 bases. For the CDR3, the DNA is TGTGCCAGCAGTGAGGGGGGTAAGGCCACTGAAGCTTTCTTT. Translation: CASSEGGKATEAFF.

With regard to this clonotype: Germline is not matched at one junction end, which may reflect a read error. The chain recombines TRBV20-1 with TRBJ1-3, with D possibly being TRBD1 (5 bases). The CDR3 is made up of 16 amino acids. The germline CDR1 and CDR2 sequences are DFQATT and SNEGSKA (reference sequence). The CDR3 loop is CSARGQGGGNRYTVYF. CDR3 DNA: TGCAGTGCTAGGGGCCAGGGCGGGGGAAACCGGTACACCGTATATTTT.

This clonotype has only a few counts. V gene TRBV19 combines with J gene TRBJ1-2, with no clear D. The germline CDR1 and CDR2 sequences are LNHDA and SQIVND (reference sequence). V gave up 3 bases and J gave up 0 bases, with 14 bases separating them. CDR3 length: 16 amino acids. CDR3 amino acids: CASSMEPGVANYGYTF. Here the CDR3 DNA reads TGTGCCAGTAGTATGGAGCCAGGAGTCGCTAACTATGGCTACACCTTC. Variable domain in full (rest from reference TRBV19 and TRBJ1-2): DGGITQSPKYLFRKEGQNVTLSCEQNLNHDAMYWYRQDPGQGLRLIYYSQIVNDFQKGDIAEGYSVSREKKESFPLTVTSAQKNPTAFYLCASSMEPGVANYGYTFGSGTRLTVV.

Remarks on this clonotype: A much larger clone sits a single nucleotide away, making a read error possible. This chain connects TRBV10-1 to TRBJ1-5; TRBD1 matches 7 bases. V trimming: 6 bases; J trimming: 3 bases; junction bases outside the gene matches: 17. The CDR3 is 18 amino acids. Germline V gene data show CDR1 as WNHNN and CDR2 as SYGVQD (reference sequence). The CDR3 DNA reads as TGCGCCAGCAGCCAACGAAAATCGACAGGGATGGACAATCAGCCCCAGCATTTT. Its translation: CASSQRKSTGMDNQPQHF.

A few counts support this clonotype. The rearrangement links TRBV10-3 to TRBJ1-5; 11 bases are shared with TRBD1. Germline V CDR1 and CDR2: ENHRY, SYGVKD. V dropped 10 bases and J dropped 5; count of bases not matched to a gene: 10. The CDR3 is 15 amino acids. The CDR3 nucleotides read TGTGCCAGCAGCCAAGTGGGACAGGGGGATCAGCCCCAGCATTTT. Protein: CASSQVGQGDQPQHF.

V and J are TRBV2 and TRBJ1-6; D call uncertain. In germline, CDR1 is SNHLY, CDR2 FYNNEI. The V gene lost 8 bases and the J gene lost 10 bases, with 21 bases spanning the gap. The CDR3 has 15 amino acids. The CDR3 DNA follows: TGTGCCAGCCCCTACGAGCCGGGCGCGAGGTCACCCCTCCACTTT. Its translation is CASPYEPGARSPLHF.

This clonotype was detected a few times. V and J are TRBV7-2 and TRBJ1-5; D remains ambiguous. Trimming stripped 1 base from V and 4 bases from J, with 11 bases between. From germline, CDR1 is SGHTA and CDR2 FQGNSA. The CDR3 loop spans 15 amino acids. As DNA, the CDR3 is TGTGCCAGCAGCTTAGGCCACAGAATTAATCAGCCCCAGCATTTT. It translates to CASSLGHRINQPQHF.

This clonotype was observed a single time. The junction departs from the called germline gene at one end, perhaps through a read error. The chain combines TRBV7-2 with TRBJ1-1; possible D gene TRBD1, 5 bases. This CDR3 spans 13 amino acids. CDR1 SGHTA and CDR2 FQGNSA come from the germline V gene. CDR3 amino acids: CANSRRGTTEAFF. As DNA, the CDR3 is TGTGCCAACAGCAGGAGGGGCACCACTGAAGCTTTCTTT.

The chain links TRBV3-1 to TRBJ1-2; unclear D gene. The CDR3 covers 15 residues. Per the germline V gene, CDR1 is LGHDT and CDR2 is YNNKEL (reference sequence). V dropped 0 bases and J dropped 4 bases, with 12 bases sitting between them. CDR3 in DNA: TGTGCCAGCAGCCAAGATCGGGCCGGGTTCTATGGCTACACCTTC. The encoded protein is CASSQDRAGFYGYTF.

This clonotype was counted many times. The CDR3 loop reads CASREQGAEAFF. DNA for the CDR3: TGTGCCAGCAGGGAACAGGGGGCTGAAGCTTTCTTT. The V and J genes are TRBV7-9 and TRBJ1-1; TRBD1 aligns across 8 bases. Germline CDR1 and CDR2: SEHNR and FQNEAQ (reference sequence). J lost 6 bases, V lost 6 bases, and 3 bases had no gene match. The CDR3 has 12 residues.

This clonotype was seen ten or more times. V usage is TRBV6-5 and J usage is TRBJ2-5, with D perhaps TRBD2 (6 bases). The CDR3 loop spans 12 amino acids. CDR1 and CDR2 from the germline V gene are MNHEY and SVGAGI. V was cut by 7 bases and J by 1 base, with 7 bases left in between. The CDR3 sequence: CASKGLQETQYF. CDR3 bases: TGTGCCAGCAAGGGACTCCAAGAGACCCAGTACTTC.

This clonotype was found many times. V usage is TRBV2 and J usage is TRBJ1-5, with a tentative D call TRBD1 (6 bases). Germline CDR1 is SNHLY and CDR2 is FYNNEI. Trimming took off 6 bases at V and 5 bases at J, with 11 bases between the two ends. The CDR3 has 13 residues. CDR3 sequence: CASRTGADQPQHF. CDR3 sequence (DNA): TGTGCCAGCAGGACGGGGGCAGATCAGCCCCAGCATTTT.

The chain employs TRBV12-3 or TRBV12-4 and TRBJ2-7; maybe TRBD2 (6 bases). V lost 6 bases and J 5 bases, leaving 17 bases between the germline ends. The CDR3 is made up of 14 amino acids. The CDR3 spells CASRPASGSDEQYF. CDR3 coding DNA: TGTGCCAGCAGACCCGCTTCCGGGAGCGACGAGCAGTACTTC.

In regard to this clonotype: This may stem from a read error, because a much larger clone lies one nucleotide away. V is TRBV29-1 and J is TRBJ2-5, with D possibly being TRBD2 (6 bases). The V end was cut by 4 bases, the J end by 5 bases, with 17 bases between. CDR3 size: 14 residues. The germline V gene has CDR1 SQVTM and CDR2 ANQGSEA. This chain's CDR3 is CSVVGGFRGETQYF. The CDR3 DNA is TGCAGCGTTGTAGGAGGGTTTCGGGGGGAGACCCAGTACTTC. The whole variable domain, filled in from reference TRBV29-1 and TRBJ2-5, reads SAVISQKPSRDICQRGTSLTIQCQVDSQVTMMFWYRQQPGQSLTLIATANQGSEATYESGFVIDKFPISRPNLTFSTLTVSNMSPEDSSIYLCSVVGGFRGETQYFGPGTRLLVL.

This clonotype was seen repeatedly, ten times or more. J is TRBJ2-5 and V is TRBV20-1, with unresolved D. V lost 4 bases and J 5 bases, leaving 11 bases between the germline ends. The CDR3 runs 12 residues. Germline V CDR1 and CDR2: DFQATT, SNEGSKA (reference sequence). Written as DNA, the CDR3 is TGCAGTGCTAAGAGAAACTGGGAGACCCAGTACTTC. Protein: CSAKRNWETQYF.

The J gene is TRBJ1-6, the V gene TRBV2, with 8 bases that match TRBD1. The CDR3 is 15 amino acids. J lost 9 bases, V lost 7 bases, and 11 bases had no gene match. Germline V gene data show CDR1 as SNHLY and CDR2 as FYNNEI. This CDR3 is CASNEGPGGSSPLHF. CDR3 nucleotide sequence: TGTGCCAGCAATGAGGGGCCAGGGGGCTCTTCACCCCTCCACTTT.

This clonotype showed up many times. This chain uses TRBV9 with TRBJ1-4; no clear D gene. The germline CDR1 and CDR2 sequences are SGDLS and YYNGEE. The CDR3 covers 14 residues. V was shortened by 4 bases and J by 0 bases, with 7 bases between the two germline ends. For the CDR3, the DNA is TGTGCCAGCAGCCTCAGAGCAACTAATGAAAAACTGTTTTTT. This sequence encodes CASSLRATNEKLFF.

This clonotype has a handful of counts. V usage is TRBV7-2 and J usage is TRBJ2-6; 9 bases fit TRBD1. CDR3 size: 16 residues. Losses at the gene ends were 3 bases for V and 5 bases for J; bases not matched to a gene: 5. The germline gives CDR1 SGHTA, CDR2 FQGNSA. The CDR3 region has the DNA TGTGCCAGCAGCTTGCCGACAGGGGGACGGGCCAACGTCCTGACTTTC. Translating it yields CASSLPTGGRANVLTF.

This rearrangement joins TRBV7-2 to TRBJ2-5, with TRBD1 matching 8 bases. CDR1 and CDR2 (germline): SGHTA, FQGNSA. Trimming cost V 1 base and J 5 bases; bases outside gene matches: 9. The CDR3 extends over 16 amino acids. The CDR3 sequence: CASSLEGAGGEETQYF. The CDR3 DNA follows: TGTGCCAGCAGCTTAGAGGGCGCAGGGGGCGAGGAGACCCAGTACTTC.

This clonotype showed up many times. The chain is built from TRBV10-3 and TRBJ1-1; 7 positions match TRBD1. The J segment lost 3 bases and the V segment lost 2 bases, leaving 6 bases of the junction unmatched. The CDR3 runs 15 residues. Germline CDR1 and CDR2: ENHRY and SYGVKD. In nucleotides, the CDR3 is TGTGCCATCAGTGAGAGGGACAGAGGGGACACTGAAGCTTTCTTT. Translation gives CAISERDRGDTEAFF.

This clonotype was seen only a few times. The chain carries TRBV6-5 and TRBJ1-2, with D unresolved. V was clipped by 9 bases and J by 6 bases, with 11 bases between them. CDR3 length: 11 amino acids. Per germline, CDR1 MNHEY and CDR2 SVGAGI. CDR3 in DNA: TGTGCCAGTGGGAGGGCACATGGCTACACCTTC. Translated, it gives CASGRAHGYTF.

The genes are TRBV14 and TRBJ2-7; D remains unclear. The closer fit of TRBJ2-1 to the DNA end suggests the J call may be wrong. The CDR3 spans 12 residues. Looked up from germline, CDR1 is SGHDN and CDR2 is FVKESK. The CDR3 loop is CASSQSWNEQFF. The CDR3 nucleotides are TGTGCCAGCAGCCAAAGTTGGAATGAGCAGTTCTTC.

This clonotype was seen many times. J is TRBJ1-5 and V is TRBV9; TRBD1 is a possible D gene (5 bases). In germline, CDR1 is SGDLS, CDR2 YYNGEE. Between the trimmed V and J ends, which lost 2 bases and 4 bases, there was a span of 10 bases. The length of the CDR3 is 14 residues. The CDR3 DNA is TGTGCCAGCAGCGTCGGACAAAGAAATCAGCCCCAGCATTTT. Translated, it gives CASSVGQRNQPQHF.

This clonotype was seen only a few times. The CDR3 DNA reads TGTGCCAGCAGTTCGTCGACAGCACCCTCTGGAAACACCATATATTTT. Translated: CASSSSTAPSGNTIYF. The chain employs TRBV12-3 or TRBV12-4 and TRBJ1-3, with D perhaps TRBD1 (5 bases). CDR3 length: 16 amino acids. Trimming removed 4 bases from V and 0 bases from J, with 13 bases in between.

This clonotype was observed a handful of times. This rearrangement joins TRBV11-2 to TRBJ1-1; D is uncertain. The CDR3 is made up of 13 amino acids. Germline V gives CDR1 SGHAT, CDR2 FQNNGV. Trimming left V 7 bases short and J 1 base short, with 10 bases between. The CDR3, as DNA: TGTGCCAGCACGGGATTTTCGAACACTGAAGCTTTCTTT. This sequence encodes CASTGFSNTEAFF.

To note about this clonotype: This clone may be a read error of a much larger clone one base away. V gene TRBV20-1 combines with J gene TRBJ1-2, with 7 bases that match TRBD1. CDR1 and CDR2 from the germline V gene are DFQATT and SNEGSKA (reference sequence). This CDR3 region has 14 residues. CDR3 nucleotide sequence: TGCGGTGCCCCCCCCACAGGGGACAACTATGGCTACACCTTC. It encodes CGAPPTGDNYGYTF.

This clonotype was found a few times. V usage is TRBV12-3 or TRBV12-4 and J usage is TRBJ1-5; no definite D call. With 5 bases removed from V and 7 bases from J, the gap between germline ends came to 18 bases. The CDR3 is made up of 15 amino acids. CDR3 sequence reads: CASSVGRFVDQPQHF. CDR3 coding DNA: TGTGCCAGCAGTGTGGGGAGGTTTGTGGACCAGCCCCAGCATTTT.